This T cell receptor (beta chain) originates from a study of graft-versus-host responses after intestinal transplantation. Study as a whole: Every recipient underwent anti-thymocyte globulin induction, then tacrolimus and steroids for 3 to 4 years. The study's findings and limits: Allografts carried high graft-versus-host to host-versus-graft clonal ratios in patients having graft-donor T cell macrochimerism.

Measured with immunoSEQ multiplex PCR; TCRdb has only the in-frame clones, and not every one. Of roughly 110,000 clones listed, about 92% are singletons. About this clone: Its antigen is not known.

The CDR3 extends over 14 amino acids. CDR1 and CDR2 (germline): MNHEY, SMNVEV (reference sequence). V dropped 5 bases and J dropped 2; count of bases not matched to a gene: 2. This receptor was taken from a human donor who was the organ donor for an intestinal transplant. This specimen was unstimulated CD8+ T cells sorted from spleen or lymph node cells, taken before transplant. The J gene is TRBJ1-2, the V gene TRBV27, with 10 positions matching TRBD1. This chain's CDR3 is CASSGQGGNYGYTF. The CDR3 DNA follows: TGTGCCAGCAGTGGACAGGGGGGAAACTATGGCTACACCTTC.